A single sample is the source of the 24 T cell receptor beta chains below, sequenced in a study of T cell responses to AZD1222 COVID-19 vaccine. Measured with immunoSEQ multiplex PCR; TCRdb has only the in-frame clones, and not every one. The sample includes approximately 140,000 clones, 75% to 90% of them seen just once. Sequencing used peripheral blood, obtained 28 days after the second AZD1222 dose. These receptors originate from an adult who received the AZD1222 COVID-19 vaccine.

Only a few counts were recorded for this clone. This chain links TRBV6-1 with TRBJ1-5; D call uncertain. This CDR3 comprises 11 residues. V shed 2 bases and J shed 7 bases, with 3 bases lying between them. Germline CDR1 is MNHNS and CDR2 is SASEGT. The CDR3 reads CASSEPQPQHF. The CDR3 DNA reads TGTGCCAGCAGTGAACCCCAGCCCCAGCATTTT.

The V and J genes are TRBV5-1 and TRBJ2-1; TRBD2 aligns across 10 bases. CDR3 size: 15 residues. Germline values: CDR1 SGHRS, CDR2 YFSETQ. The junction had 3 bases not matched to a gene; V was cut back by 0 bases and J by 6 bases. The CDR3 here is CASSLALAGVNEQFF. CDR3 sequence (DNA): TGCGCCAGCAGCTTGGCTCTAGCGGGAGTCAATGAGCAGTTCTTC. Drawing the rest from reference TRBV5-1 and TRBJ2-1, the complete variable domain is KAGVTQTPRYLIKTRGQQVTLSCSPISGHRSVSWYQQTPGQGLQFLFEYFSETQRNKGNFPGRFSGRQFSNSRSEMNVSTLELGDSALYLCASSLALAGVNEQFFGPGTRLTVL.

This chain links TRBV2 with TRBJ2-3; D may be TRBD1 or TRBD2 (5 bases each). Trimming took 8 bases from V and 2 from J, leaving 11 bases between them. The length of the CDR3 is 13 residues. The germline V gene encodes CDR1 SNHLY and CDR2 FYNNEI. CDR3 amino acids: CASFRDHTDTQYF. The CDR3 DNA reads as TGTGCCAGCTTCCGGGACCACACAGATACGCAGTATTTT.

The rearrangement uses TRBV7-9 and TRBJ1-5; 8 bases are a match to TRBD1. Trimming removed 1 base from V and 7 bases from J; junction bases left unmatched: 3. The CDR3 is 14 residues long. Germline-derived CDR1 and CDR2 are SEHNR and FQNEAQ (reference sequence). Here the CDR3 DNA reads TGTGCCAGCAGCTTAGGACAGGGGAAACAGCCCCAGCATTTT. It encodes CASSLGQGKQPQHF.

This clone was seen once. The genes are TRBV10-3 and TRBJ2-1, with D possibly matching TRBD1 (6 bases). CDR1 ENHRY and CDR2 SYGVKD come from the germline V gene. Deletions cut 5 bases from V and 5 bases from J, with 10 bases between. The CDR3 has 13 amino acids. This CDR3 is CAISRTADNEQFF. The CDR3 nucleotides read TGTGCCATCAGTCGGACAGCCGACAATGAGCAGTTCTTC.

The chain joins TRBV19 to TRBJ2-5; weak D call: TRBD2 (6 bases). The CDR3 loop spans 15 amino acids. With 6 bases removed from V and 2 bases from J, the gap between germline ends came to 16 bases. Germline assignment: CDR1 LNHDA and CDR2 SQIVND (reference sequence). The CDR3: CASSAVAAGQETQYF. The CDR3 DNA reads as TGTGCCAGTAGCGCTGTCGCGGCGGGGCAAGAGACCCAGTACTTC.

J is TRBJ2-7 and V is TRBV2, with D uncertain. V dropped 4 bases and J dropped 3 bases, with 10 bases sitting between them. The V gene's germline CDR1 is SNHLY and CDR2 FYNNEI. The length of the CDR3 is 13 residues. This CDR3 reads CASSASPYYEQYF. The CDR3 DNA sequence: TGTGCCAGCAGTGCTAGTCCCTACTACGAGCAGTACTTC.

This clone was observed a single time. Relative to the germline gene, one junction end is altered; a read error may explain this. This chain connects TRBV7-9 to TRBJ1-2, with D hard to call. Looked up from germline, CDR1 is SEHNR and CDR2 is FQNEAQ (reference sequence). The CDR3 loop spans 12 amino acids. The CDR3 protein is CASSLAREGSAF. The CDR3 region has the DNA TGTGCCAGCAGCTTAGCGCGAGAAGGATCCGCCTTC.

The chain is built from TRBV5-1 and TRBJ2-2, with 8 bases aligning to TRBD1. The CDR3 loop spans 17 amino acids. Per the germline V gene, CDR1 is SGHRS and CDR2 is YFSETQ. The V segment lost 4 bases and the J segment 3 bases; nucleotides outside the gene matches: 11. The CDR3 reads CASSQNRDRTHTGELFF. The CDR3 region has the DNA TGCGCCAGCAGCCAAAACCGGGACAGGACCCACACCGGGGAGCTGTTTTTT.

This rearrangement joins TRBV5-1 to TRBJ2-2; D remains ambiguous. The CDR3 runs to 15 residues. Germline V CDR1 and CDR2: SGHRS, YFSETQ. Trimming shortened V by 0 bases and J by 2 bases, and 8 bases separated the two germline ends. CDR3 in DNA: TGCGCCAGCAGCTTGGGGTCAGCAAACACCGGGGAGCTGTTTTTT. Its translation: CASSLGSANTGELFF. The entire variable domain, with the rest obtained from reference TRBV5-1 and TRBJ2-2, is as follows: KAGVTQTPRYLIKTRGQQVTLSCSPISGHRSVSWYQQTPGQGLQFLFEYFSETQRNKGNFPGRFSGRQFSNSRSEMNVSTLELGDSALYLCASSLGSANTGELFFGEGSRLTVL.

This clone was counted only a few times. J is TRBJ1-5 and V is TRBV30; a possible D gene is TRBD1 (5 bases). The V end lost 3 bases, the J end lost 5 bases, and 11 bases lay between the germline ends. Per the germline V gene, CDR1 is GTSNPN and CDR2 is SVGIG (reference sequence). The CDR3 has 13 residues. CDR3 bases: TGTGCCTGGAGCCCGGGGGGGGATCAGCCCCAGCATTTT. It is translated as CAWSPGGDQPQHF.

The chain is built from TRBV28 and TRBJ1-6; the D gene is possibly TRBD1 (5 bases). V lost 6 bases and J 14 bases, leaving 26 bases between the germline ends. The CDR3 has 16 amino acids. CDR1 is MDHEN and CDR2 is SYDVKM in the germline V gene. CDR3 sequence reads: CASSSGGTRGLGSLHF. The CDR3 DNA follows: TGTGCCAGCAGCTCCGGGGGAACAAGGGGCCTGGGTTCCCTCCACTTT. The full variable domain, in which reference TRBV28 and TRBJ1-6 provide the parts outside the CDR3, is DVKVTQSSRYLVKRTGEKVFLECVQDMDHENMFWYRQDPGLGLRLIYFSYDVKMKEKGDIPEGYSVSREKKERFSLILESASTNQTSMYLCASSSGGTRGLGSLHFGNGTRLTVT.

The J gene is TRBJ2-1, the V gene TRBV27; 14 positions match TRBD2. CDR3 length equals 16 residues. CDR1 is MNHEY and CDR2 is SMNVEV in the germline V gene (reference sequence). The junction had 6 bases not matched to a gene; V was cut back by 4 bases and J by 7 bases. This CDR3 is CASSSGLAGEQNEQFF. DNA for the CDR3: TGTGCCAGCAGTTCGGGACTAGCGGGAGAGCAGAATGAGCAGTTCTTC.

CDR3 nucleotide sequence: TGTGCCAGCAGTCCGACCCGAGGGCAGGTCGCTAACTATGGCTACACCTTC. It specifies CASSPTRGQVANYGYTF. The J gene is TRBJ1-2, the V gene TRBV27; no firm D call. This CDR3 spans 17 amino acids. CDR1 and CDR2 (germline): MNHEY, SMNVEV (reference sequence). V shed 5 bases and J shed 0 bases, with 19 bases lying between them.

This sequence joins TRBV15 and TRBJ1-2; D remains unclear. Trimming cost V 5 bases and J 0 bases, with 7 bases left between them. The CDR3 spans 13 residues. Germline V gene sequence: CDR1 LNHNV, CDR2 YYDKDF (reference sequence). CDR3 loop: CATSGPANYGYTF. The CDR3 nucleotides are TGTGCCACCAGCGGTCCCGCTAACTATGGCTACACCTTC. Full variable domain (missing parts from reference TRBV15 and TRBJ1-2): DAMVIQNPRYQVTQFGKPVTLSCSQTLNHNVMYWYQQKSSQAPKLLFHYYDKDFNNEADTPDNFQSRRPNTSFCFLDIRSPGLGDTAMYLCATSGPANYGYTFGSGTRLTVV.

The chain carries TRBV28 and TRBJ1-4; TRBD1 matches 11 bases. This CDR3 is 14 amino acids long. V lost 6 bases, J lost 7 bases, and 4 bases stayed unmatched. Germline values: CDR1 MDHEN, CDR2 SYDVKM. This chain's CDR3 is CASRRTGGGEKLFF. CDR3 DNA sequence: TGTGCCAGCAGAAGGACAGGGGGCGGTGAAAAACTGTTTTTT.

V usage is TRBV3-1 (or the pseudogene TRBV3-2) and J usage is TRBJ2-1, with 11 positions matching TRBD2. The CDR3 spans 15 residues. V lost 5 bases to trimming and J lost 10 bases; unmatched junction nucleotides: 10. Germline CDR1 and CDR2: LGHDT and YNNKEL (reference sequence). CDR3 loop: CASSENSGRAREQFF. Written as DNA, the CDR3 is TGTGCCAGCAGCGAAAATAGCGGGAGGGCACGGGAGCAGTTCTTC.

The chain carries TRBV19 and TRBJ1-2; 7 positions agree with TRBD1. Germline V gene sequence: CDR1 LNHDA, CDR2 SQIVND (reference sequence). V lost 8 bases and J lost 7; bases outside the gene matches: 16. The CDR3 totals 15 residues. The CDR3 DNA reads TGTGCCAGTCATTCGCAAGGGACAGCGGTGGGTGGCTACACCTTC. Translation: CASHSQGTAVGGYTF.

This clone was detected only once. The chain employs TRBV5-1 and TRBJ2-7; D call uncertain. CDR1 SGHRS and CDR2 YFSETQ come from the germline V gene. Trimming cost V 0 bases and J 5 bases, with 9 bases left between them. The CDR3 spans 13 residues. CDR3 nucleotide sequence: TGCGCCAGCAGCTTGGACAGTATCCACGAGCAGTACTTC. Translated, it gives CASSLDSIHEQYF.

This clone is a singleton in its sample. J is TRBJ2-3 and V is TRBV27; D is undetermined. V was cut by 1 base and J by 5 bases, with 7 bases left in between. The CDR3 consists of 13 residues. Germline V gives CDR1 MNHEY, CDR2 SMNVEV (reference sequence). CDR3 DNA: TGTGCCAGCAGTTTATTCCCGATAGATACGCAGTATTTT. It codes for CASSLFPIDTQYF.

This sequence joins TRBV7-9 and TRBJ2-1; 8 bases are a match to TRBD2. J lost 4 bases, V lost 5 bases, and 4 bases had no gene match. The CDR3 has 14 amino acids. Per the germline V gene, CDR1 is SEHNR and CDR2 is FQNEAQ (reference sequence). DNA of the CDR3: TGTGCCAGCAGCCCTAGCGGGTCTTACAATGAGCAGTTCTTC. Protein: CASSPSGSYNEQFF.

The rearrangement links TRBV24-1 to TRBJ1-1; D call uncertain. Trimming shortened V by 7 bases and J by 4 bases, and 12 bases separated the two germline ends. Per germline, CDR1 KGHDR and CDR2 SFDVKD. This CDR3 contains 13 residues. In DNA, the CDR3 is TGTGCCACCAGGGAACGAGGTGGCACTGAAGCTTTCTTT. This encodes CATRERGGTEAFF.

The CDR3 protein is CASTLGGELFF. The CDR3 DNA sequence: TGTGCCAGCACCCTGGGAGGGGAGCTGTTTTTT. The chain joins TRBV28 to TRBJ2-2, with no clear D. Germline lookup yields CDR1 MDHEN and CDR2 SYDVKM. CDR3 length: 11 amino acids. Trimming pared 7 bases from V and 8 bases from J, leaving 8 bases between.

The chain combines TRBV28 with TRBJ1-5; no reliable D call. CDR1 and CDR2 (germline): MDHEN, SYDVKM. The CDR3 extends over 12 amino acids. Trimming cost V 3 bases and J 9 bases, with 9 bases left between them. CDR3 in DNA: TGTGCCAGCAGTTTTCCGCCTTGGCCCCAGCATTTT. This codes for CASSFPPWPQHF. Based on the CDR3 plus reference TRBV28 and TRBJ1-5, the full variable domain is DVKVTQSSRYLVKRTGEKVFLECVQDMDHENMFWYRQDPGLGLRLIYFSYDVKMKEKGDIPEGYSVSREKKERFSLILESASTNQTSMYLCASSFPPWPQHFGDGTRLSIL.